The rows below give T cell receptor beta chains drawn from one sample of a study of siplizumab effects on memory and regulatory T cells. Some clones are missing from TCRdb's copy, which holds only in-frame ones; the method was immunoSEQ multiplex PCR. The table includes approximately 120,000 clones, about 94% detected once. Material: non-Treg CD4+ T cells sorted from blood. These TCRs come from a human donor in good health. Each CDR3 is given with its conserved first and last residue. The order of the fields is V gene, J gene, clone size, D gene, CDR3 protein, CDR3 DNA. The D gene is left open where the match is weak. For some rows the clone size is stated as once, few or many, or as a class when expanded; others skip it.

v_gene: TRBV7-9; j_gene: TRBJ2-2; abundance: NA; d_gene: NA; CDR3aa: CASSLVGGSSTGELFF; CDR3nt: TGTGCCAGCAGCTTAGTAGGGGGGTCATCCACCGGGGAGCTGTTTTTT
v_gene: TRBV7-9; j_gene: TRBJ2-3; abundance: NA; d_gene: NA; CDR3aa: CASSSWTTPDTQYF; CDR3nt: TGTGCCAGCAGCTCCTGGACGACCCCAGATACGCAGTATTTT
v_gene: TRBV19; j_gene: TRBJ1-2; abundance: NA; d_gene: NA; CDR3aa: CASSMVDAKHIYGYTF; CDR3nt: TGTGCCAGTAGTATGGTCGACGCTAAGCACATCTATGGCTACACCTTC
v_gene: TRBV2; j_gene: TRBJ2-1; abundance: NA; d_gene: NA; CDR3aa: CASRSSGPGDEQFF; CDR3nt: TGTGCCAGCAGGTCGTCCGGACCTGGGGATGAGCAGTTCTTC
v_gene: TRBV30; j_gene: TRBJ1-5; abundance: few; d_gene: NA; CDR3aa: CAARAGNQPQHF; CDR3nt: TGTGCCGCTAGGGCGGGGAATCAGCCCCAGCATTTT
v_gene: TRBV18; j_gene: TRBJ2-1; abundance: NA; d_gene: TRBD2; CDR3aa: CASSPLSGGANSYNEQFF; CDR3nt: TGTGCCAGCTCACCACTCTCGGGGGGGGCCAACTCCTACAATGAGCAGTTCTTC
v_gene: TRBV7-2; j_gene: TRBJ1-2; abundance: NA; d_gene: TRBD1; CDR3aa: CASSLAGTDYGYTF; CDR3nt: TGTGCCAGCAGCTTAGCAGGGACAGACTATGGCTACACCTTC
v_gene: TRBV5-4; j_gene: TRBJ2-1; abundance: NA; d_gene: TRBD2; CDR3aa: CASSLATSGGHNEQFF; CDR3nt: TGTGCCAGCAGCTTGGCAACTAGCGGGGGACACAATGAGCAGTTCTTC
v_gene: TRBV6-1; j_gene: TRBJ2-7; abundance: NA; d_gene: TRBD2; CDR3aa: CASSATRGLAGLEQYF; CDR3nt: TGTGCCAGCAGTGCTACGAGGGGACTAGCGGGGCTCGAGCAGTACTTC
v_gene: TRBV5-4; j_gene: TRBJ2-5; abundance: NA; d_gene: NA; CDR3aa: CASRMSTSRGETQYF; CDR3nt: TGTGCCAGCAGAATGTCGACTTCACGGGGAGAGACCCAGTACTTC
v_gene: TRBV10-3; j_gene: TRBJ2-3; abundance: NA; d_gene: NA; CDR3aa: CAISESTAFRDTQYF; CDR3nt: TGTGCCATCAGTGAGTCGACCGCCTTTAGAGATACGCAGTATTTT
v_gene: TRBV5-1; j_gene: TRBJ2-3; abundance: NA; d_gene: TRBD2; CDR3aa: CASSYRTSGASTDTQYF; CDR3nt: TGCGCCAGCAGCTATCGGACTAGCGGGGCCAGCACAGATACGCAGTATTTT
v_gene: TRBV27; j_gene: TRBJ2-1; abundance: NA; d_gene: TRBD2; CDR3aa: CASRSTSGGYNEQFF; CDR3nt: TGTGCCAGCAGATCTACTAGCGGGGGGTACAATGAGCAGTTCTTC
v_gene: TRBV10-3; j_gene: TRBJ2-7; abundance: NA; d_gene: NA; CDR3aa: CAISEEGDEQYF; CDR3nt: TGTGCCATCAGTGAGGAGGGGGACGAGCAGTACTTC
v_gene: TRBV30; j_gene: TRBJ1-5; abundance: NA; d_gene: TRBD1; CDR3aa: CAWSAGGGQPQHF; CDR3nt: TGTGCCTGGAGTGCAGGGGGCGGTCAGCCCCAGCATTTT